The source of this T cell receptor (beta chain) is a study of identical twins. Study-level points and caveats: Conclusions rested on cross-sectional statistics rather than following the same donors. Excess sharing by twins proved weaker in beta out-of-frame sequences.

Donors uniformly comprised healthy Caucasians. Only a few counts were recorded for this clonotype. Its antigen remains unidentified. Template switching, a step in the protocol, added a universal primer site, and cDNA carried unique molecular identifiers. TCRdb independently ran MiXCR on the 5' RACE reads; one entry per CDR3 protein. The sample yields around 200,000 distinct CDR3 sequences, 9.4% seen once. The sequence derives from a woman aged 18-35 years in good health. Sequencing was done on a sample of memory (CD45RO+) T cells sorted from blood.

CDR3 nucleotide sequence: TGTGCCAGCAGCTTGGGGACTTCACCCTTTGCGGAGCAGTACTTC. This translates into CASSLGTSPFAEQYF. The chain carries TRBV7-3 and TRBJ2-7; tentative D call: TRBD2 (6 bases). The CDR3 totals 15 residues. The V and J ends lost 3 bases and 7 bases respectively, with 19 bases between them. CDR1 is SGHTA, CDR2 FQGTGA, per germline.